The 5 T cell receptor beta chains below come from one sample, sequenced in a study of immune evolution from preneoplasia to lung adenocarcinoma. TCRdb's copy holds only in-frame clones and misses some; the assay was immunoSEQ multiplex PCR. This table holds roughly 7,000 clones, roughly three quarters found once. The sequenced sample was FFPE adjacent normal lung tissue. These receptors were taken from a person aged 55-79 years with lung adenocarcinoma.

The CDR3 sequence is CASSQDIAGPSYEQYF. The CDR3 bases are TGTGCCAGCAGCCAAGATATAGCGGGCCCTTCCTACGAGCAGTACTTC. The rearrangement links TRBV4-2 to TRBJ2-7, with 7 bases matching TRBD2. Trimming at V came to 0 bases and at J to 1 base, leaving 6 bases not matched to a gene. Germline V CDR1 and CDR2: LGHNA, YNFKEQ. This CDR3 has 16 residues.

The rearrangement joins TRBV19 to TRBJ2-1, with 8 bases that match TRBD2. This CDR3 comprises 15 residues. CDR1 and CDR2 from the germline V gene are LNHDA and SQIVND (reference sequence). The J segment lost 7 bases and the V segment lost 1 base, leaving 6 bases of the junction unmatched. CDR3 in DNA: TGTGCCAGTAGTATAGTAGCGGGGACACGGAATGAGCAGTTCTTC. This codes for CASSIVAGTRNEQFF.

This clone was recorded a few times. The rearrangement uses TRBV2 and TRBJ2-5; a possible D gene is TRBD2 (5 bases). CDR1 is SNHLY and CDR2 is FYNNEI in the germline V gene. CDR3 length: 13 residues. Trimming removed 4 bases from V and 2 bases from J, with 8 bases in between. The CDR3 reads CASSVSGQETQYF. CDR3 nucleotide sequence: TGTGCCAGCAGTGTTTCGGGGCAAGAGACCCAGTACTTC.

This rearrangement joins TRBV6-6 to TRBJ2-7; tentatively, D is TRBD2 (6 bases). Trimming took off 6 bases at V and 6 bases at J, with 12 bases between the two ends. Germline assignment: CDR1 MNHNY and CDR2 SVGAGI (reference sequence). This CDR3 has 12 residues. The CDR3 nucleotides read TGTGCCAGCAGCATTAGCGGTACCGAGCAGTACGTC. Protein product: CASSISGTEQYV.

This clone was counted once. This rearrangement joins TRBV28 to TRBJ1-5; 9 nucleotides agree with TRBD1. The germline V gene encodes CDR1 MDHEN and CDR2 SYDVKM. Trimming removed 7 bases from V and 2 bases from J; junction bases left unmatched: 15. The CDR3 contains 18 residues. As DNA, the CDR3 is TGTGCCAGCACCTCGGAAAGACAGGGGGTGGTTGGCAATCAGCCCCAGCATTTT. The encoded protein is CASTSERQGVVGNQPQHF.